Listed below are T cell receptor beta chains from one sample, sequenced in a study of blood T cell repertoires in COVID-19. Method: immunoSEQ multiplex PCR; TCRdb's copy keeps in-frame clones and lacks some. The sample records fewer than 400,000 clones, about nine tenths being singletons. The sample was PBMCs or T cells enriched from blood (not recorded which). These receptors were obtained from a woman aged 25 to 45 who had recovered from COVID-19. CDR3s include the opening cysteine and the closing phenylalanine or tryptophan. Fields, in order: J gene, clone size, V gene, D gene, CDR3 DNA, CDR3 protein. D genes are given only for firm matches. Clone size is shown for a subset of rows, as once, few, many or a class of expanded clone.

J: TRBJ2-2
size: .
V: TRBV3-1/TRBV3-2
D: TRBD2
DNA: TGTGCCAGCAGCCAAGGACTAGCGAGTTCCGGGGAGCTGTTTTTT
CDR3: CASSQGLASSGELFF

J: TRBJ1-1
size: .
V: TRBV4-1
D: .
DNA: TGCGCCAGCAGACTAAAGCTTCAGGGCGCTGAAGCTTTCTTT
CDR3: CASRLKLQGAEAFF

J: TRBJ2-1
size: .
V: TRBV5-1
D: TRBD2
DNA: TGCGCCAGCAGCTTGGCAGCGGGAGGCGGCAATGAGCAGTTCTTC
CDR3: CASSLAAGGGNEQFF

J: TRBJ2-7
size: .
V: TRBV15
D: .
DNA: TGTGCCACCAGCAGTCTGGAGAGAGTGGAGCAGTACTTC
CDR3: CATSSLERVEQYF

J: TRBJ1-2
size: few
V: TRBV6-5
D: .
DNA: TGTGCCAGTATCGACAGCGCCTATGGCTACACCTTC
CDR3: CASIDSAYGYTF

J: TRBJ2-3
size: .
V: TRBV2
D: TRBD2
DNA: TGTGCCAGCAGAGTAGGGCGGGGGGCCTTCACAGATACGCAGTATTTT
CDR3: CASRVGRGAFTDTQYF

J: TRBJ2-7
size: once
V: TRBV19
D: TRBD2
DNA: TGTGCCAGTAGGCCAGGACTAGCGGACTACGAGCAGTACTTC
CDR3: CASRPGLADYEQYF

J: TRBJ2-1
size: .
V: TRBV3-1/TRBV3-2
D: .
DNA: TGTGCCAGCAGCCAAGATACGGGTAATGAGCAGTTCTTC
CDR3: CASSQDTGNEQFF

J: TRBJ1-1
size: .
V: TRBV6-5
D: .
DNA: TGTGCCAGCAGTTACGAGCGTGGATTAGGAAACACTGAAGCTTTCTTT
CDR3: CASSYERGLGNTEAFF

J: TRBJ2-1
size: .
V: TRBV2
D: TRBD2
DNA: TGTGCCAGCAGTGAAGTACAGCGGGAGGGCCCTCGGTTCTTC
CDR3: CASSEVQREGPRFF

J: TRBJ1-6
size: .
V: TRBV5-4
D: .
DNA: TGTGCGACTCAGCTGTCCCGGGGGAGCTCCTATAATTCACCCCTCCACTTT
CDR3: CATQLSRGSSYNSPLHF

J: TRBJ2-5
size: .
V: TRBV12-3/TRBV12-4
D: .
DNA: TGTGCCAGCAGTTTAGTCCAGGCTGAGACCCAGTACTTC
CDR3: CASSLVQAETQYF

J: TRBJ1-5
size: .
V: TRBV27
D: .
DNA: TGTGCCAGCAGTTTTCGAGGCCCCGGTGAACAGCCCCAGCATTTT
CDR3: CASSFRGPGEQPQHF

J: TRBJ2-2
size: few
V: TRBV9
D: .
DNA: TGTGCCAGCAGCACCCGGGACACTCCTATCGGGGAGCTGTTTTTT
CDR3: CASSTRDTPIGELFF

J: TRBJ1-4
size: once
V: TRBV5-1
D: TRBD1
DNA: TGCGCCAGCAGCTTGGATTATCGTTCGACAGGGGGTAATGAAAAACTGTTTTTT
CDR3: CASSLDYRSTGGNEKLFF

J: TRBJ1-2
size: .
V: TRBV6-5
D: .
DNA: TGTGCCAGCAGTCCCATCCCGGACATCCCCTATGGCTACACCTTC
CDR3: CASSPIPDIPYGYTF

J: TRBJ1-1
size: .
V: TRBV10-3
D: .
DNA: TGTGCCATCACCGCTTATGTGGGGCAGACTGAAGCTTTCTTT
CDR3: CAITAYVGQTEAFF

J: TRBJ2-1
size: .
V: TRBV5-1
D: TRBD2
DNA: TGCGCCAGCAGGCCGGGACTAGCGGGGGGCAATGAGCAGTTCTTC
CDR3: CASRPGLAGGNEQFF

J: TRBJ1-2
size: .
V: TRBV12-3/TRBV12-4
D: .
DNA: TGTGCCAGCAGTCCCACAGCTAACTATGGCTACACCTTC
CDR3: CASSPTANYGYTF

J: TRBJ1-1
size: .
V: TRBV7-8
D: .
DNA: TGTGCCAGCAGCTCGGAGAGGCTAAACACTGAAGCTTTCTTT
CDR3: CASSSERLNTEAFF

J: TRBJ2-5
size: .
V: TRBV28
D: TRBD2
DNA: TGTGCCCATGGAATAGGAACTAGCGGCAAAGAGACCCAGTACTTC
CDR3: CAHGIGTSGKETQYF

J: TRBJ1-2
size: .
V: TRBV12-3/TRBV12-4
D: .
DNA: TGTGCCAGCAGCCCTCCCGCGGGGGATGGCTACACCTTC
CDR3: CASSPPAGDGYTF

J: TRBJ1-5
size: .
V: TRBV5-5
D: TRBD1
DNA: TGTGCCAGCAGCGAGACAGGGGGCGGGTATAGCAATCAGCCCCAGCATTTT
CDR3: CASSETGGGYSNQPQHF

J: TRBJ1-1
size: .
V: TRBV29-1
D: TRBD1
DNA: TGCAGCGTACAGGGGATGAACACTGAAGCTTTCTTT
CDR3: CSVQGMNTEAFF

J: TRBJ1-5
size: .
V: TRBV9
D: .
DNA: TGTGCCAGCAGCCCCTCGTCAGGATCGCCGCCCCAGCATTTT
CDR3: CASSPSSGSPPQHF

J: TRBJ1-1
size: .
V: TRBV7-3
D: .
DNA: TGTGCCAGCAGCCCTTCGGTAGTGAGCCTGAACACTGAAGCTTTCTTT
CDR3: CASSPSVVSLNTEAFF

J: TRBJ2-7
size: .
V: TRBV30
D: TRBD1
DNA: TGTGCCTGGAGTGGACGGGACAGGGGGCAGTACGAGCAGTACTTC
CDR3: CAWSGRDRGQYEQYF

J: TRBJ1-4
size: .
V: TRBV28
D: .
DNA: TGTGCCAGCAGTTTTAGTCCCCGGGGGGGTGAAAAACTGTTTTTT
CDR3: CASSFSPRGGEKLFF

J: TRBJ1-2
size: once
V: TRBV6-5
D: .
DNA: TGTGCCAGCAGTTACTCCAGGGGTGCTAACTATGGCTACACCTTC
CDR3: CASSYSRGANYGYTF

J: TRBJ1-2
size: .
V: TRBV27
D: .
DNA: TGTGCCAGCAGCCCTACAGGGCCCTATGGCTACACCTTC
CDR3: CASSPTGPYGYTF

J: TRBJ1-1
size: once
V: TRBV19
D: .
DNA: TGTGCCAGTAGTGGGTCCACAGCGAACACTGAAGCTTTCTTT
CDR3: CASSGSTANTEAFF

J: TRBJ1-6
size: .
V: TRBV14
D: TRBD1
DNA: TGTGCCAGCAGCTTTCGAACGGGACAGGGGAATTCACCCCTCCACTTT
CDR3: CASSFRTGQGNSPLHF

J: TRBJ1-2
size: .
V: TRBV19
D: TRBD1
DNA: TGTGCCAGTAGCGACAGGGGCGCGGATGGCTACACCTTC
CDR3: CASSDRGADGYTF

J: TRBJ2-7
size: .
V: TRBV19
D: TRBD2
DNA: TGTGCCAGTAGTATTGCGCTAGCGGGGGCCTACGAGCAGTACTTC
CDR3: CASSIALAGAYEQYF

J: TRBJ2-7
size: .
V: TRBV11-2
D: TRBD2
DNA: TGTGCCAGCAGCTTAGACCTAGCGGGGTCCCACGAGCAGTACTTC
CDR3: CASSLDLAGSHEQYF

J: TRBJ2-1
size: .
V: TRBV9
D: .
DNA: TGTGCCAGCAGCTCTAGCGCCCCCGCCTACAATGAGCAGTTCTTC
CDR3: CASSSSAPAYNEQFF

J: TRBJ2-1
size: .
V: TRBV10-3
D: TRBD1
DNA: TGTGCCATCAATTCGGGACAGGGTTTCAATGAGCAGTTCTTC
CDR3: CAINSGQGFNEQFF

J: TRBJ1-1
size: .
V: TRBV18
D: .
DNA: TGTGCCAGCTCTTCCAGTATTCTCGACATGAACACTGAAGCTTTCTTT
CDR3: CASSSSILDMNTEAFF

J: TRBJ1-1
size: .
V: TRBV30
D: .
DNA: TGTGCCTGGAGTGTACTCGACAGACAGAACACTGAAGCTTTCTTT
CDR3: CAWSVLDRQNTEAFF

J: TRBJ1-5
size: few
V: TRBV12-5
D: .
DNA: TGTGCTAGTGGTTTAACTAGGGGGGGGCATCAGCCCCAGCATTTT
CDR3: CASGLTRGGHQPQHF

J: TRBJ1-2
size: .
V: TRBV5-4
D: .
DNA: TGTGCCAGCACCAATGGACAGATCAACTATGGCTACACCTTC
CDR3: CASTNGQINYGYTF

J: TRBJ2-1
size: .
V: TRBV19
D: TRBD2
DNA: TGTGCCAGTAGTCAAGACCGCGGGACTACCACTTTAGTTGAGCAGTTCTTC
CDR3: CASSQDRGTTTLVEQFF